One sample yielded the 17 T cell receptor beta chains listed below, sequenced in a study of OX40 agonist ivuxolimab in advanced cancers. Data came from immunoSEQ multiplex PCR; TCRdb stores just in-frame clones and leaves some out. Seen here are more than 35,000 clones, approximately 86% observed once, and the top ten hold roughly 12%. The sample was CD4+ or CD8+ T cells sorted from blood, taken in a trial of the OX40 agonist ivuxolimab. Receptors originate from an adult with an advanced solid tumor such as melanoma, head and neck, liver or kidney cancer.

J is TRBJ2-3 and V is TRBV19; 9 positions match TRBD2. This CDR3 region has 15 residues. V lost 5 bases and J lost 1; bases outside the gene matches: 4. Per germline, CDR1 LNHDA and CDR2 SQIVND (reference sequence). This CDR3 is CASSAGGAGTDTQYF. CDR3 nucleotides: TGTGCCAGTAGTGCGGGGGGGGCGGGCACAGATACGCAGTATTTT.

The V gene is TRBV9, the J gene TRBJ2-7; 8 bases are shared with TRBD1. V was pared by 2 bases and J by 0 bases, with 7 bases of the junction left unmatched. Germline V gene sequence: CDR1 SGDLS, CDR2 YYNGEE. This CDR3 is built from 16 residues. This CDR3 reads CASSVEVGTGSYEQYF. The CDR3 DNA reads TGTGCCAGCAGCGTGGAAGTGGGGACAGGCTCCTACGAGCAGTACTTC.

The chain uses TRBV15 and TRBJ2-1, with D possibly called TRBD1 or TRBD2 (5 bases each). The CDR3 consists of 13 residues. CDR1 and CDR2 (germline): LNHNV, YYDKDF (reference sequence). The ends were cut back, 4 bases at V and 6 bases at J, with 10 bases in the middle. The CDR3, as DNA: TGTGCCACCAGCATAACAGGAGGCAATGAGCAGTTCTTC. As protein: CATSITGGNEQFF.

The chain carries TRBV5-1 and TRBJ1-1; perhaps TRBD1 as D (6 bases). The CDR3 is 16 amino acids. Germline-derived CDR1 and CDR2 are SGHRS and YFSETQ. V dropped 2 bases and J dropped 3 bases, with 17 bases sitting between them. CDR3 sequence: CASSLYGGLTYTEAFF. In DNA, the CDR3 is TGCGCCAGCAGCTTATACGGGGGCTTAACCTACACTGAAGCTTTCTTT.

The chain uses TRBV4-2 and TRBJ2-1; D is unresolved. Deletions cut 0 bases from V and 8 bases from J, with 11 bases between. The CDR3 consists of 14 residues. Germline CDR1 reads LGHNA; CDR2 reads YNFKEQ. CDR3 region: CASSQEGSRDEQFF. The CDR3 DNA reads TGTGCCAGCAGCCAAGAAGGTAGTAGAGATGAGCAGTTCTTC.

The chain links TRBV30 to TRBJ2-7, with 7 bases aligning to TRBD2. The germline V gene has CDR1 GTSNPN and CDR2 SVGIG (reference sequence). The CDR3 sequence is 10 residues long. The CDR3 DNA reads as TGTGCGGGGGGGACCTACGAGCAGTACTTC. Its protein product is CAGGTYEQYF.

The rearrangement links TRBV4-3 to TRBJ1-5; 9 nucleotides match TRBD1. Losses at the gene ends were 4 bases for V and 4 bases for J; bases not matched to a gene: 2. This CDR3 region has 14 residues. In germline, CDR1 is LGHNA, CDR2 YSLEER. For the CDR3, the DNA is TGCGCCAGCAGCCTGGACAGGGGAAATCAGCCCCAGCATTTT. Its translation is CASSLDRGNQPQHF.

The gene calls are TRBV19 and TRBJ2-7; D unresolved. Germline lookup yields CDR1 LNHDA and CDR2 SQIVND (reference sequence). Trimming pared 3 bases from V and 0 bases from J, leaving 12 bases between. The CDR3 runs 15 residues. The CDR3 DNA is TGTGCCAGTAGTATTGATTCGGAAATCTCCTACGAGCAGTACTTC. Translation: CASSIDSEISYEQYF. Full variable domain (remainder filled in from reference TRBV19 and TRBJ2-7): DGGITQSPKYLFRKEGQNVTLSCEQNLNHDAMYWYRQDPGQGLRLIYYSQIVNDFQKGDIAEGYSVSREKKESFPLTVTSAQKNPTAFYLCASSIDSEISYEQYFGPGTRLTVT.

V gene TRBV7-9 combines with J gene TRBJ2-5; D gene uncertain. V gave up 2 bases and J gave up 2 bases, with 12 bases separating them. From germline, CDR1 is SEHNR and CDR2 FQNEAQ (reference sequence). The CDR3 loop spans 15 amino acids. The CDR3 here is CASSLTPLLQETQYF. CDR3 coding DNA: TGTGCCAGCAGCTTAACCCCCTTATTGCAAGAGACCCAGTACTTC.

In this sample, this clone turned up a few times. Other nucleotide sequences in the sample specify the same CDR3. The chain employs TRBV5-4 and TRBJ1-1, with D tentatively TRBD1 (5 bases). Looked up from germline, CDR1 is SGHNT and CDR2 is YYREEE (reference sequence). This CDR3 has 14 residues. V was trimmed by 6 bases and J by 1 base, leaving 13 bases between them. This chain's CDR3 is CASTGGGPNTEAFF. CDR3 bases: TGTGCCAGCACCGGGGGGGGTCCGAACACTGAAGCTTTCTTT.

The rearrangement links TRBV27 to TRBJ1-2, with TRBD1 matching 7 bases. With V trimmed by 7 bases and J by 0 bases, 11 bases remained unmatched. The CDR3 length is 16 residues. Germline V CDR1 and CDR2: MNHEY, SMNVEV (reference sequence). For the CDR3, the DNA is TGTGCCAGCACCTCCACCCCAAGGGGGCCTAACTATGGCTACACCTTC. This codes for CASTSTPRGPNYGYTF.

This chain links TRBV4-1 with TRBJ1-1; 8 bases agree with TRBD1. Unmatched junction bases numbered 7, after V lost 4 bases and J lost 3 bases. The CDR3 length is 15 residues. The germline gives CDR1 MGHRA, CDR2 YSYEKL. CDR3 nucleotides: TGCGCCAGCAGCCCGCGGACAGGGATGTACACTGAAGCTTTCTTT. Translated, it gives CASSPRTGMYTEAFF.

This clone has just one count. The V and J genes are TRBV7-6 and TRBJ2-3; D call uncertain. There are 13 residues in the CDR3. V lost 5 bases and J lost 3, with 9 bases in between. Germline-derived CDR1 and CDR2 are SGHVS and FNYEAQ. The CDR3 here is CASSPRWTDTQYF. The CDR3 region has the DNA TGTGCCAGCAGCCCCAGATGGACAGATACGCAGTATTTT.

The count of this clone is one. The chain employs TRBV28 and TRBJ1-2; 9 bases align to TRBD1. This CDR3 region has 16 residues. Trimming at V came to 4 bases and at J to 2 bases, leaving 8 bases not matched to a gene. Germline V gene lookup returns CDR1 MDHEN and CDR2 SYDVKM. CDR3 in amino acids: CASSSTGTGYNYGYTF. The CDR3 coding sequence is TGTGCCAGCAGTTCCACCGGGACAGGGTACAACTATGGCTACACCTTC.

The chain combines TRBV4-2 with TRBJ2-5; 7 bases are shared with TRBD2. Looked up from germline, CDR1 is LGHNA and CDR2 is YNFKEQ. The CDR3 has 15 residues. CDR3 DNA: TGTTTCCCAGGCCAAGGAAGTGGTAGCGGGGAGACCCAGTACTTC. Translating gives CFPGQGSGSGETQYF.

The V gene is TRBV5-1, the J gene TRBJ2-1; the D gene could be TRBD1 or TRBD2 (6 bases each). This CDR3 contains 14 residues. Trimming shortened V by 1 base and J by 6 bases, and 11 bases separated the two germline ends. CDR1 is SGHRS, CDR2 YFSETQ, per germline. The CDR3 DNA reads as TGCGCCAGCAGCTTGTTCGGGGGCCGCAATGAGCAGTTCTTC. It encodes CASSLFGGRNEQFF. The full variable domain, rest sourced from reference TRBV5-1 and TRBJ2-1, is KAGVTQTPRYLIKTRGQQVTLSCSPISGHRSVSWYQQTPGQGLQFLFEYFSETQRNKGNFPGRFSGRQFSNSRSEMNVSTLELGDSALYLCASSLFGGRNEQFFGPGTRLTVL.

The chain has TRBV9 and TRBJ2-1; D may be TRBD1 or TRBD2 (6 bases each). Germline CDR1 SGDLS, CDR2 YYNGEE. This CDR3 contains 16 residues. The germline V and J ends were trimmed by 4 bases and 2 bases, with 16 bases remaining between them. Here the CDR3 reads CASSPQGGQPYNEQFF. CDR3 DNA sequence: TGTGCCAGCAGCCCACAGGGAGGACAGCCCTACAATGAGCAGTTCTTC.